The rows below give T cell receptor beta chains drawn from one sample of a study of cytomegalovirus exposure and HLA in healthy donors. The assay was immunoSEQ multiplex PCR, and TCRdb's table has in-frame clones only and misses some. The sample contains around 140,000 clones, nearly 80% of which appear only once. Sequencing was performed on PBMCs. These receptors originate from a male donor in good health and CMV-seronegative. The CDR3 runs from the conserved cysteine through the conserved F or W. A D gene is named only where the DNA matches it firmly. Some rows mark clone size as missing; the rest say once, few, many or name a class of expanded clone.

J gene,V gene,D gene,clone size,CDR3 protein,CDR3 DNA
TRBJ1-3,TRBV5-1,TRBD1,NA,CASSLAGGTGNTIYF,TGCGCCAGCAGCTTGGCAGGGGGCACAGGAAACACCATATATTTT
TRBJ1-1,TRBV7-6,TRBD1,few,CASSPRQGQNTEAFF,TGTGCCAGCAGCCCCCGACAGGGGCAGAACACTGAAGCTTTCTTT
TRBJ2-7,TRBV6-6,TRBD2,once,CASSTPGSGGLYEQYF,TGTGCCAGCAGTACCCCTGGGAGCGGGGGATTATACGAGCAGTACTTC
TRBJ2-7,TRBV29-1,NA,NA,CSAQRGYEQYF,TGCAGCGCCCAGAGGGGGTACGAGCAGTACTTC
TRBJ2-5,TRBV7-3,NA,NA,CASRKTGIGQETQYF,TGTGCCAGCAGGAAAACAGGGATCGGACAAGAGACCCAGTACTTC
TRBJ2-1,TRBV20-1,NA,NA,CSAREGWEQFF,TGCAGTGCTAGGGAGGGGTGGGAGCAGTTCTTC
TRBJ2-1,TRBV4-1,NA,NA,CASSRQGWNEQFF,TGCGCCAGCAGCCGGCAGGGTTGGAATGAGCAGTTCTTC
TRBJ1-1,TRBV27,TRBD1,once,CASSWRGGRMNTEAFF,TGTGCCAGCAGTTGGCGAGGGGGCAGAATGAACACTGAAGCTTTCTTT
TRBJ1-2,TRBV7-9,TRBD1,NA,CASSLRTGQFGGYTF,TGTGCCAGCAGCTTACGGACAGGGCAGTTTGGGGGCTACACCTTC
TRBJ2-7,TRBV7-2,NA,NA,CASSFWGGASSYEQYF,TGTGCCAGCAGCTTTTGGGGGGGGGCCTCATCTTACGAGCAGTACTTC
TRBJ1-2,TRBV4-3,NA,NA,CASRPSDSSNYGYTF,TGCGCCAGCCGACCATCAGACAGTTCTAACTATGGCTACACCTTC
TRBJ2-1,TRBV9,TRBD2,NA,CASSDPTLTSGSSYNEQFF,TGTGCCAGCAGTGACCCCACCTTGACTAGCGGGAGCTCCTACAATGAGCAGTTCTTC
TRBJ1-2,TRBV30,NA,few,CAWFRTAFYGYTF,TGTGCCTGGTTCCGGACAGCTTTCTATGGCTACACCTTC
TRBJ2-1,TRBV2,TRBD2,NA,CASRGGGNEQFF,TGTGCCAGCCGCGGGGGTGGGAATGAGCAGTTCTTC
TRBJ1-2,TRBV5-6,NA,NA,CASSFSTLAAGYTF,TGTGCCAGCAGCTTTAGTACGTTAGCAGCCGGCTACACCTTC
TRBJ1-3,TRBV6-6,NA,NA,CASSLSTGRGNTIYF,TGTGCCAGCAGTCTATCTACAGGGCGTGGAAACACCATATATTTT
TRBJ1-1,TRBV2,TRBD1,NA,CASLTGFNTEAFF,TGTGCCAGCTTGACAGGGTTTAACACTGAAGCTTTCTTT
TRBJ2-7,TRBV9,TRBD2,NA,CASSVAATSREAYEQYF,TGTGCCAGCAGCGTAGCGGCGACTAGCAGAGAAGCCTACGAGCAGTACTTC
TRBJ1-2,TRBV19,NA,NA,CAGKGGAGFNYGYTF,TGTGCCGGAAAAGGGGGGGCAGGCTTCAACTATGGCTACACCTTC